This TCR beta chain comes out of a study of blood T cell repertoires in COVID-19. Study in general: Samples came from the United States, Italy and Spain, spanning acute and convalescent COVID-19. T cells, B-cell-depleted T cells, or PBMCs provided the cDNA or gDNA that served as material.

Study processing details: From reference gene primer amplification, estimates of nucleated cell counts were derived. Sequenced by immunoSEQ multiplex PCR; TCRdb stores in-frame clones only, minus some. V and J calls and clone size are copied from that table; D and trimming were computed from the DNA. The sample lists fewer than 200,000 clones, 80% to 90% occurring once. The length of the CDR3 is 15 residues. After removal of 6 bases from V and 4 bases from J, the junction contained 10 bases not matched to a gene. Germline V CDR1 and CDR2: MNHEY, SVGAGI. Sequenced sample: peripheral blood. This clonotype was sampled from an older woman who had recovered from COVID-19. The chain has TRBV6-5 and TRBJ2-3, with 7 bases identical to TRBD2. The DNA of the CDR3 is TGTGCCAGCAGGATGGCGGGGGTCCCTTCAGATACGCAGTATTTT. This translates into CASRMAGVPSDTQYF.